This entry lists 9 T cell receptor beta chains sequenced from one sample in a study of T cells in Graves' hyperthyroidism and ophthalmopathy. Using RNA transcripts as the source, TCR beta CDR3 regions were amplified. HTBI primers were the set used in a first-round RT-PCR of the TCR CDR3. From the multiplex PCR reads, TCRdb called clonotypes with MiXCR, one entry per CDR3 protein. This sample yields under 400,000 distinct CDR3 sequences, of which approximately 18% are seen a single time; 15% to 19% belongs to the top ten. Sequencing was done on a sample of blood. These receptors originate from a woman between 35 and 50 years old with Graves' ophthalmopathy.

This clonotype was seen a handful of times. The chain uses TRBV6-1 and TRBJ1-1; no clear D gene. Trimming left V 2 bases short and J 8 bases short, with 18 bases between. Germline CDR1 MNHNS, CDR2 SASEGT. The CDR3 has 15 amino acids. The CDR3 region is CASSEPVWAIEEAFF. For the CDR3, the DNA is TGTGCCAGCAGTGAACCAGTATGGGCAATCGAAGAAGCTTTCTTT.

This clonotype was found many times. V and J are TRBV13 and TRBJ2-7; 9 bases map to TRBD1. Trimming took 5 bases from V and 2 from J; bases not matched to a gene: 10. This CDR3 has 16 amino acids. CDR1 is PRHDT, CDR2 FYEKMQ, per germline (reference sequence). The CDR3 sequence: CASSPNGQGSPYEQYF. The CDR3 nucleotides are TGTGCCAGCAGCCCAAACGGACAGGGGAGCCCCTACGAGCAGTACTTC. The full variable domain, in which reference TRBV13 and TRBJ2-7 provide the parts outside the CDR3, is AAGVIQSPRHLIKEKRETATLKCYPIPRHDTVYWYQQGPGQDPQFLISFYEKMQSDKGSIPDRFSAQQFSDYHSELNMSSLELGDSALYFCASSPNGQGSPYEQYFGPGTRLTVT.

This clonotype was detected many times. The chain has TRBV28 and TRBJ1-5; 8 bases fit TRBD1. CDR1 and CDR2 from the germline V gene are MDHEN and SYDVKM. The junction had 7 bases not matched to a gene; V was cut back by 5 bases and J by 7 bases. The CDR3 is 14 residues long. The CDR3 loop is CASSLSGGPQPQHF. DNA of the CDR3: TGTGCCAGCAGTCTATCAGGGGGCCCCCAGCCCCAGCATTTT. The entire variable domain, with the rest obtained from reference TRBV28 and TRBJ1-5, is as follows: DVKVTQSSRYLVKRTGEKVFLECVQDMDHENMFWYRQDPGLGLRLIYFSYDVKMKEKGDIPEGYSVSREKKERFSLILESASTNQTSMYLCASSLSGGPQPQHFGDGTRLSIL.

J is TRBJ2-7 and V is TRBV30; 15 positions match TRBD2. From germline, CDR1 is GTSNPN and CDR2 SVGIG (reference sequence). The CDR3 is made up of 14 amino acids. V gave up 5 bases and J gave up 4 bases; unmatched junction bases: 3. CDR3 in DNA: TGTGCCTGGGGACTAGCGGGAGGGGTTTACGAGCAGTACTTC. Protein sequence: CAWGLAGGVYEQYF.

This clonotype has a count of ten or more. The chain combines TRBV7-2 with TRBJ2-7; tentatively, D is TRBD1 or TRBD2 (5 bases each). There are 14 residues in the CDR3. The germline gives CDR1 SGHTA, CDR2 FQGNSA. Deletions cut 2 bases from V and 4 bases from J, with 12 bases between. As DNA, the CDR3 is TGTGCCAGCAGCTTATCAACGGGACCGTACGAGCAGTACTTC. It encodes CASSLSTGPYEQYF. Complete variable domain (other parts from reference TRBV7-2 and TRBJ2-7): GAGVSQSPSNKVTEKGKDVELRCDPISGHTALYWYRQSLGQGLEFLIYFQGNSAPDKSGLPSDRFSAERTGGSVSTLTIQRTQQEDSAVYLCASSLSTGPYEQYFGPGTRLTVT.

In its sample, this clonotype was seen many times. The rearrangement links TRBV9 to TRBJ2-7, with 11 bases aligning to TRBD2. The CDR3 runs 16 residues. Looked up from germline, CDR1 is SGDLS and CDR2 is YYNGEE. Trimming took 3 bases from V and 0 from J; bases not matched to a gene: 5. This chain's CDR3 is CASSADLAGGSYEQYF. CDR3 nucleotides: TGTGCCAGCAGCGCAGACCTAGCGGGGGGCTCCTACGAGCAGTACTTC.

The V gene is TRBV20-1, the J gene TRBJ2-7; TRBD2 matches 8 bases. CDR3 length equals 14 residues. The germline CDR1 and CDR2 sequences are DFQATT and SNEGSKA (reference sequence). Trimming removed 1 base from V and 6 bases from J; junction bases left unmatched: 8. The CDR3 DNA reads TGCAGTGCTAGAGTTCCGGGAGGGCTTGGCGAGCAGTACTTC. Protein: CSARVPGGLGEQYF.

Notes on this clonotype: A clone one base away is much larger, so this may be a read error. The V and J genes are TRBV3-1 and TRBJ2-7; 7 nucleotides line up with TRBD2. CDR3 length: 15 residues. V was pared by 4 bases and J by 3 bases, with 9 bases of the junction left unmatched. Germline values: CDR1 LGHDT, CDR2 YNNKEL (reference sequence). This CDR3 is CASSPPTSWIYEQYF. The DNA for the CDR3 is TGTGCCAGCAGCCCCCCGACTAGCTGGATCTACGAGCAGTACTTC.

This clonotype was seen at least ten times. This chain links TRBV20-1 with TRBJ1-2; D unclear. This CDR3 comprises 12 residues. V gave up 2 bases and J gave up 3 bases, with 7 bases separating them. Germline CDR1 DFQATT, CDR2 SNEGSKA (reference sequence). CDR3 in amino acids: CSARRADYGYTF. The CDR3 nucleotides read TGCAGTGCTAGAAGGGCGGACTATGGCTACACCTTC.